This TCR beta chain was found in a study of human CD4 T cells and Enterobacteriaceae. Ex vivo total memory CD4+ samples were deeply sequenced, detecting one cell in 200,000. TCRdb's table, derived via immunoSEQ multiplex PCR, lists solely in-frame clones and lacks some. The top ten clones hold 1.7% of a sample with 27,000 or so clones, 82% of them seen once. The V and J ends lost 1 base and 3 bases respectively, with 10 bases between them. Germline values: CDR1 SGHVS, CDR2 FQNEAQ. The CDR3 runs 14 residues. The memory gate held CD4+ cells that were not CD45RA+CCR7+CD95- naive cells, over 98% pure. Total CD4+ T cells and monocytes came from CD4/CD14 microbead positive selection. Sorting first excluded CD8+, CD14+, CD16+, CD56+, CD19+ and CD25-bright cells.

V usage is TRBV7-8 and J usage is TRBJ2-7, with TRBD2 as a possible D gene (6 bases). Source material: memory CD4+ T cells from blood. The sequence was collected from a human donor in good health. The CDR3 is CASSLVGSGYEQYF. DNA of the CDR3: TGTGCCAGCAGCTTAGTAGGTAGCGGCTACGAGCAGTACTTC. Filled out from reference TRBV7-8 and TRBJ2-7, the complete variable domain reads GAGVSQSPRYKVAKRGQDVALRCDPISGHVSLFWYQQALGQGPEFLTYFQNEAQLDKSGLPSDRFFAERPEGSVSTLKIQRTQQEDSAVYLCASSLVGSGYEQYFGPGTRLTVT.